This note documents a single T cell receptor beta chain sequence. This entry is derived from a study of blood T cell repertoires in COVID-19. In the original workflow: Amplified reference gene primers provided the basis for estimating nucleated cell counts. Profiling relied on immunoSEQ multiplex PCR, and the TCRdb table lists in-frame clones only, not all of them. The V and J calls and the clone size are those of that table, but D and trimming were determined from the DNA. The sample gives under 95,000 clones, over 75% of which show up once; 45% is in the top ten. The ends lost 0 bases at V and 7 bases at J; junction bases unmatched: 7. The CDR3 runs 16 residues. Germline V gene sequence: CDR1 LGHNA, CDR2 YNFKEQ.

V gene TRBV4-2 combines with J gene TRBJ2-2, with TRBD1 identical over 8 bases. This sequence was found in a human donor in a cohort sampled during active COVID-19. Sequenced input: peripheral blood. For the CDR3, the DNA is TGTGCCAGCAGCCAAGAACGACAGGGGACTGGCGGGGAGCTGTTTTTT. Its translation: CASSQERQGTGGELFF.